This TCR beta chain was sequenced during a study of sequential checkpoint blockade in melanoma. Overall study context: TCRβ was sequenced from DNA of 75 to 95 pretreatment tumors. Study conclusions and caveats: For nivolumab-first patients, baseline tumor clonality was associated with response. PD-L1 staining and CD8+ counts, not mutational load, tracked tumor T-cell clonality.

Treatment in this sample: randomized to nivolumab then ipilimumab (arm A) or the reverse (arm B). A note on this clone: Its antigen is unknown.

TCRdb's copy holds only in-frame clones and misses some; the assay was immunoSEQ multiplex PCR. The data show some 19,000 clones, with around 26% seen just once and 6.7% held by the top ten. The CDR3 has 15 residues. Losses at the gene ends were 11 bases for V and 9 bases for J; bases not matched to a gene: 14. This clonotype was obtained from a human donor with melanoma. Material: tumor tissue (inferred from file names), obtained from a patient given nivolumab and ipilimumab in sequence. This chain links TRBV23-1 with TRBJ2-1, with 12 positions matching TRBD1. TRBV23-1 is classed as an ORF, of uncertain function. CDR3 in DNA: TGCGCCGGGGCCAAAGGGGACAGGGGGCTATCTGAGCAGTTCTTC. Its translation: CAGAKGDRGLSEQFF.